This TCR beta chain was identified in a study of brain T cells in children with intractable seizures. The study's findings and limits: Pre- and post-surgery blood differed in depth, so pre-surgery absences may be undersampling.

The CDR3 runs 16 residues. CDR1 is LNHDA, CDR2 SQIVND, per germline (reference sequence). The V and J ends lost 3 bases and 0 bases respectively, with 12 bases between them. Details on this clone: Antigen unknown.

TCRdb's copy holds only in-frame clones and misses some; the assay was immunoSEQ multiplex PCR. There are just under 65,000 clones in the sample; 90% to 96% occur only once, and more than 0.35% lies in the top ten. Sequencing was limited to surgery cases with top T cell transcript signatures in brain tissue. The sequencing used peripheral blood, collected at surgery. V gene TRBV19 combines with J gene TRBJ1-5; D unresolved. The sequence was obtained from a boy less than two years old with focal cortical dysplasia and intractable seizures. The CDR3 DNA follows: TGTGCCAGTAGTATGATGGCAGCCTATAGCAATCAGCCCCAGCATTTT. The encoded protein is CASSMMAAYSNQPQHF.